The 22 T cell receptor beta chains below all came from one sample that was sequenced in a study of long-term antiretroviral therapy in people with HIV. Survey-level resolution applied to immunoSEQ assay v3.0. TCRdb's copy holds only in-frame clones and misses some; the assay was immunoSEQ multiplex PCR. The table has over 15,000 clones, roughly 71% seen once. Sequenced here: unsorted PBMCs, sampled approximately 2.5 years before starting antiretroviral therapy. The receptors originated from a woman between 45 and 60 years old with HIV.

The V and J genes are TRBV5-1 and TRBJ2-2; 9 bases align to TRBD2. Germline trimming cut 2 bases from V and 5 bases from J; bases unmatched to any gene: 4. The CDR3 loop spans 15 amino acids. Per germline, CDR1 SGHRS and CDR2 YFSETQ. CDR3 loop: CASSFLAGVTGELFF. The CDR3 nucleotides are TGCGCCAGCAGCTTCTTAGCGGGGGTGACCGGGGAGCTGTTTTTT.

The V and J genes are TRBV11-2 and TRBJ2-5; no firm D call. The CDR3 has 12 residues. The germline V gene encodes CDR1 SGHAT and CDR2 FQNNGV. Trimming removed 1 base from V and 5 bases from J, with 5 bases in between. CDR3 nucleotides: TGTGCCAGCAGCTTAGTAAAGGAGACCCAGTACTTC. Its protein product is CASSLVKETQYF.

On this clone itself: Other nucleotide sequences in the sample specify the same CDR3. V usage is TRBV5-8 and J usage is TRBJ2-7, with a possible D match to TRBD1 (5 bases). CDR3 length: 13 amino acids. CDR1 is SGHTS, CDR2 YDEGEE, per germline. CDR3 sequence (DNA): TGTGCCAGCAGCCCGGACAACAAGTACGAACAGTACGTC. Its translation is CASSPDNKYEQYV.

The V call is TRBV13, the J call TRBJ1-2; D uncertain. Trimming removed 5 bases at V and 7 bases at J, with 8 bases between. The CDR3 runs to 11 residues. The V gene's germline CDR1 is PRHDT and CDR2 FYEKMQ (reference sequence). The CDR3 coding sequence is TGTGCCAGCAGCCGGGGAGGTGGCTACACCTTC. This gives the protein CASSRGGGYTF.

This rearrangement joins TRBV27 to TRBJ2-3, with 10 bases matching TRBD2. V was pared by 5 bases and J by 7 bases, with 12 bases of the junction left unmatched. The CDR3 totals 16 residues. Germline V gene data show CDR1 as MNHEY and CDR2 as SMNVEV (reference sequence). In nucleotides, the CDR3 is TGTGCCAGCAGTCCCGGGGAGGGGACTAGCGACTATACGCAGTATTTT. It is translated as CASSPGEGTSDYTQYF.

The chain joins TRBV18 to TRBJ1-1, with D tentatively TRBD1 (6 bases). This CDR3 contains 14 residues. The germline V gene has CDR1 KGHSH and CDR2 LQKENI. V lost 4 bases and J lost 0, with 9 bases in between. The CDR3: CASSLGQMNTEAFF. DNA of the CDR3: TGTGCCAGCTCACTAGGACAGATGAACACTGAAGCTTTCTTT.

The V and J genes are TRBV5-5 and TRBJ1-1; D call uncertain. Germline loops: CDR1 SGHKS, CDR2 YYEKEE (reference sequence). The ends were cut back, 6 bases at V and 7 bases at J, with 10 bases in the middle. The CDR3 totals 11 residues. The CDR3 region is CASTSGNEAFF. Here the CDR3 DNA reads TGTGCCAGCACCTCTGGAAATGAAGCTTTCTTT.

The V and J genes are TRBV27 and TRBJ1-3; no definite D call. In germline, CDR1 is MNHEY, CDR2 SMNVEV (reference sequence). The CDR3 is 16 residues long. Trimming stripped 6 bases from V and 2 bases from J, with 17 bases between. In nucleotides, the CDR3 is TGTGCCAGCAGCCCCGATCGGGTGGCCCCTGGAAACACCATATATTTT. Protein sequence: CASSPDRVAPGNTIYF.

The chain has TRBV7-3 and TRBJ1-6, with 7 positions matching TRBD1. The germline V gene encodes CDR1 SGHTA and CDR2 FQGTGA. V shed 3 bases, J shed 7 bases, and the junction held 0 bases outside the gene matches. The CDR3 consists of 13 residues. CDR3 DNA sequence: TGTGCCAGCAGCTTGACAGGGAATTCACCCCTCCACTTT. It yields the protein CASSLTGNSPLHF.

The V and J genes are TRBV25-1 and TRBJ1-5; D unclear. The ends were cut back, 4 bases at V and 4 bases at J, with 8 bases in the middle. Germline lookup yields CDR1 MGHDK and CDR2 SYGVNS. There are 13 residues in the CDR3. DNA of the CDR3: TGTGCCAGCAGTGGGCCTCTAAATCAGCCCCAGCATTTT. It encodes CASSGPLNQPQHF.

The genes are TRBV2 and TRBJ2-3; TRBD1 matches at 9 bases. This CDR3 contains 17 residues. The germline gives CDR1 SNHLY, CDR2 FYNNEI. V was pared by 7 bases and J by 3 bases, with 14 bases of the junction left unmatched. This CDR3 is CASTPKGTGFMTDTQYF. The CDR3, as DNA: TGTGCCAGCACCCCGAAGGGGACAGGGTTTATGACAGATACGCAGTATTTT.

The CDR3 DNA is TGTGCCAGTGGACGGGGCGGTGCAACTAATGAAAAACTGTTTTTT. This encodes CASGRGGATNEKLFF. The chain combines TRBV6-1 with TRBJ1-4, with TRBD1 as a possible D gene (5 bases). V lost 9 bases and J lost 0, with 14 bases in between. The germline gives CDR1 MNHNS, CDR2 SASEGT. The CDR3 is 15 residues long.

The chain has TRBV18 and TRBJ1-6, with D possibly matching TRBD1 (6 bases). The CDR3 runs 13 residues. V shed 3 bases and J shed 8 bases, with 8 bases lying between them. CDR1 and CDR2 (germline): KGHSH, LQKENI. CDR3 nucleotides: TGTGCCAGCTCACCGGGGGGCTATTCACCCCTCCACTTT. Amino acids: CASSPGGYSPLHF.

V gene TRBV19 combines with J gene TRBJ1-1; D is perhaps TRBD1 (6 bases). This CDR3 has 14 amino acids. The V end lost 3 bases, the J end lost 5 bases, and 13 bases lay between the germline ends. CDR1 is LNHDA and CDR2 is SQIVND in the germline V gene (reference sequence). The CDR3, as DNA: TGTGCCAGTAGTATGAACGAGGGGGGAACTGAAGCTTTCTTT. Protein: CASSMNEGGTEAFF. The full variable domain, its missing parts supplied by reference TRBV19 and TRBJ1-1, is DGGITQSPKYLFRKEGQNVTLSCEQNLNHDAMYWYRQDPGQGLRLIYYSQIVNDFQKGDIAEGYSVSREKKESFPLTVTSAQKNPTAFYLCASSMNEGGTEAFFGQGTRLTVV.

The chain recombines TRBV27 with TRBJ2-7; possibly TRBD1 or TRBD2 for D (7 bases each). The CDR3 has 14 amino acids. V was clipped by 2 bases and J by 6 bases, with 14 bases between them. Germline lookup yields CDR1 MNHEY and CDR2 SMNVEV (reference sequence). DNA for the CDR3: TGTGCCAGCAGTTTAAGCGTCAGGGGGGGCGAGCAGTACTTC. This encodes CASSLSVRGGEQYF.

The rearrangement links TRBV5-1 to TRBJ2-1; D possibly matches TRBD1 or TRBD2 (5 bases each). Germline V gene lookup returns CDR1 SGHRS and CDR2 YFSETQ. V was shortened by 0 bases and J by 0 bases, with 10 bases between the two germline ends. The CDR3 covers 16 residues. CDR3 in amino acids: CASSLEPGSSYNEQFF. In DNA, the CDR3 is TGCGCCAGCAGCTTGGAGCCAGGGAGCTCCTACAATGAGCAGTTCTTC.

This CDR3 reads CASSGRDTSLGFAGQPQHF. Here the CDR3 DNA reads TGTGCCAGCAGTGGCCGGGACACCTCCCTGGGTTTTGCGGGTCAGCCCCAGCATTTT. This chain connects TRBV6-1 to TRBJ1-5; D is possibly TRBD1 (6 bases). The CDR3 is 19 amino acids. Germline values: CDR1 MNHNS, CDR2 SASEGT. Deletions cut 4 bases from V and 6 bases from J, with 28 bases between.

V gene TRBV4-2 combines with J gene TRBJ1-2; D might be TRBD1 (6 bases). The V end was cut by 0 bases, the J end by 7 bases, with 15 bases between. The CDR3 contains 15 residues. Germline V gene data show CDR1 as LGHNA and CDR2 as YNFKEQ. The CDR3 bases are TGTGCCAGCAGCCAAGACCCCAGGGGAAGGGGTGGCTACACCTTC. It encodes CASSQDPRGRGGYTF.

This chain joins TRBV7-9 and TRBJ1-2; 8 nucleotides match TRBD1. CDR1 and CDR2 from the germline V gene are SEHNR and FQNEAQ (reference sequence). This CDR3 is built from 15 residues. V gave up 5 bases and J gave up 1 base; unmatched junction bases: 6. The CDR3: CASSPRTGFNYGYTF. As DNA, the CDR3 is TGTGCCAGCAGCCCCCGGACAGGGTTTAACTATGGCTACACCTTC.

This clone was picked up one time. The chain combines TRBV10-3 with TRBJ1-1, with 7 bases that match TRBD1. Trimming cost V 3 bases and J 0 bases; bases outside gene matches: 1. Per the germline V gene, CDR1 is ENHRY and CDR2 is SYGVKD. This CDR3 has 14 amino acids. The CDR3 nucleotides are TGTGCCATCAGTGATCAGGGGGTGAACACTGAAGCTTTCTTT. This encodes CAISDQGVNTEAFF.

The table lists this clone with a few counts. This chain uses TRBV6-1 with TRBJ2-7; the match to TRBD1 covers 10 bases. Germline V gives CDR1 MNHNS, CDR2 SASEGT. The CDR3 spans 15 residues. The ends lost 3 bases at V and 4 bases at J; junction bases unmatched: 6. The CDR3 reads CASSEGTGVMYEQYF. The CDR3 coding sequence is TGTGCCAGCAGTGAGGGGACAGGGGTCATGTACGAGCAGTACTTC.

This clone is a singleton in its sample. This CDR3 is CASSWRQGAQEQFF. In nucleotides, the CDR3 is TGTGCCAGCAGCTGGAGACAGGGGGCACAGGAGCAGTTCTTC. The V and J genes are TRBV7-2 and TRBJ2-1; 10 bases are shared with TRBD1. V lost 4 bases to trimming and J lost 10 bases; unmatched junction nucleotides: 7. The germline V gene encodes CDR1 SGHTA and CDR2 FQGNSA. CDR3 length: 14 residues.